The clone carrying this TCR beta chain came up a few times. The data are from a study of T-cell memory formation after mild COVID-19. TCRdb analysed the 5' RACE reads with MiXCR anew, one entry per CDR3 protein. The data hold fewer than 90,000 distinct CDR3 sequences, with approximately 15% observed a single time. The V end was cut by 7 bases, the J end by 6 bases, with 6 bases between. Germline assignment: CDR1 SQVTM and CDR2 ANQGSEA. This CDR3 is 10 amino acids long. This receptor was taken from an adult woman who had mild COVID-19 (a few samples of this study predate the infection). Cell type and time point are not known. The chain couples TRBV29-1 to TRBJ2-2; D not resolved. The sequencing input was PBMCs or a T cell subset sorted from them (not recorded which). The CDR3 nucleotides read TGCAGCGCTAGATCCGGGGAGCTGTTTTTT. Amino acids: CSARSGELFF.